This TCR beta chain came from a study of T cell responses to AZD1222 COVID-19 vaccine. Worth noting for this clone: The antigen is unknown.

The study, taken as a whole, reports: At study baseline, merely a handful of AZD1222 recipients were seropositive. There were mostly white British donors and more females than males, and clonal diversity was possibly underestimated. The CD4 TCRs associated with vaccination extended across spike and predominated at 160-218 and 743-854.

Germline V lookup: CDR1 LNHDA, CDR2 SQIVND (reference sequence). Trimming removed 3 bases from V and 7 bases from J; junction bases left unmatched: 4. CDR3 length: 15 amino acids. The repertoire was sequenced with immunoSEQ multiplex PCR; TCRdb's copy has only in-frame clones and lacks some. The table shows about 85,000 clones, with about 86% occurring only once. The source is an adult in good health. V usage is TRBV19 and J usage is TRBJ2-2, with 11 bases aligning to TRBD1. The sample here was peripheral blood, taken on day 0 of AZD1222 vaccination. The CDR3: CASSIGQGAGGELFF. The CDR3 region has the DNA TGTGCCAGTAGTATCGGACAGGGGGCTGGCGGGGAGCTGTTTTTT.